The next 29 T cell receptor beta chains were all read from a single sample in a study of breast tumors, draining lymph nodes, adjacent tissues. The lymph nodes were axillary draining lymph nodes from breast cancer patients. TCRdb reprocessed the multiplex PCR reads via MiXCR and lists one record per CDR3 protein. Counted here are 150,000 to 200,000 distinct CDR3 sequences, more than 25% occurring once; the ten biggest clones make up approximately 3.9%. The sequencing input was axillary lymph node tissue. These receptors all come from a female donor with breast cancer. Some clones in this sample may be carry-over from other donors' samples.

The chain has TRBV19 and TRBJ2-3; 10 positions match TRBD1. Germline CDR1 reads LNHDA; CDR2 reads SQIVND (reference sequence). Losses at the gene ends were 5 bases for V and 9 bases for J; bases not matched to a gene: 11. The CDR3 is 15 amino acids. The CDR3: CASSPSGTGDNTQYF. CDR3 DNA: TGTGCCAGTAGTCCGTCCGGGACAGGGGACAACACGCAGTATTTT.

This clonotype has only a few counts. The chain combines TRBV12-3 or TRBV12-4 with TRBJ1-3; possible D gene TRBD1, 6 bases. V lost 6 bases to trimming and J lost 0 bases, with 15 bases between them. The CDR3 runs 16 residues. CDR3 bases: TGTGCCAGCAGCCTTGAGGGGGGTTACTCTGGAAACACCATATATTTT. Translation: CASSLEGGYSGNTIYF.

This clonotype appeared many times. The chain couples TRBV19 to TRBJ1-3, with D hard to call. The V end lost 5 bases, the J end lost 0 bases, and 8 bases lay between the germline ends. Germline values: CDR1 LNHDA, CDR2 SQIVND (reference sequence). The CDR3 runs 14 residues. Here the CDR3 reads CASSSHHSGNTIYF. The CDR3 DNA follows: TGTGCCAGTAGTTCACACCACTCTGGAAACACCATATATTTT.

This clonotype occurred many times. CDR3 nucleotide sequence: TGTGCCAGCAGTTTAGGTCCACTTTGGCCCCTCCACTTT. Amino acid sequence: CASSLGPLWPLHF. The rearrangement uses TRBV28 and TRBJ1-6; D not resolved. The V gene lost 2 bases and the J gene lost 13 bases, with 12 bases spanning the gap. This CDR3 spans 13 amino acids. CDR1 is MDHEN and CDR2 is SYDVKM in the germline V gene.

In its sample, this clonotype was seen many times. The chain is built from TRBV2 and TRBJ1-5, with D uncertain. The CDR3 is 13 amino acids. Germline lookup yields CDR1 SNHLY and CDR2 FYNNEI. The V end was cut by 9 bases, the J end by 1 base, with 10 bases between. The CDR3 bases are TGTGCCAGTGACTTAGGGAGCAATCAGCCCCAGCATTTT. Its translation: CASDLGSNQPQHF. Together with reference TRBV2 and TRBJ1-5, the CDR3 gives the full variable domain: EPEVTQTPSHQVTQMGQEVILRCVPISNHLYFYWYRQILGQKVEFLVSFYNNEISEKSEIFDDQFSVERPDGSNFTLKIRSTKLEDSAMYFCASDLGSNQPQHFGDGTRLSIL.

This clonotype showed up many times. The rearrangement links TRBV30 to TRBJ2-3; 10 bases align to TRBD1. The CDR3 consists of 14 residues. Germline CDR1 is GTSNPN and CDR2 is SVGIG (reference sequence). V trimming: 5 bases; J trimming: 2 bases; junction bases outside the gene matches: 4. The CDR3 sequence is CAWGQGGYTDTQYF. The CDR3, as DNA: TGTGCCTGGGGACAGGGGGGTTACACAGATACGCAGTATTTT.

Concerning this clonotype itself: With a much larger clone just one base away, this may be a read error. V usage is TRBV12-3 or TRBV12-4 and J usage is TRBJ2-2, with TRBD1 as a possible D gene (6 bases). The CDR3 length is 15 residues. V dropped 5 bases and J dropped 2 bases, with 12 bases sitting between them. The DNA of the CDR3 is TGTGCCAGCAGTAGCACAGGGAGTAACACCGGGGAGCTGTTTTTT. Its protein product is CASSSTGSNTGELFF.

This clonotype was recorded a few times. Since a much larger clone is just one base distant, this may be a read error. V gene TRBV12-3 or TRBV12-4 combines with J gene TRBJ2-1; D possibly corresponds to TRBD2 (5 bases). The CDR3 runs to 16 residues. CDR3 protein: CTSIPPAGRSYNEQFF. CDR3 coding DNA: TGTACCAGCATCCCTCCGGCGGGCCGCTCCTACAATGAGCAGTTCTTC.

This clonotype came up many times. The chain joins TRBV24-1 to TRBJ2-5, with TRBD2 matching 11 bases. V lost 4 bases and J lost 3; bases outside the gene matches: 6. Germline loops: CDR1 KGHDR, CDR2 SFDVKD. This CDR3 contains 16 residues. CDR3 sequence reads: CATSDRTTSGKETQYF. The CDR3 bases are TGTGCCACCAGTGACCGAACGACTAGCGGGAAAGAGACCCAGTACTTC.

A word on this clonotype: This sequence may be a read error, since a much larger clone differs from it by one base. The V and J genes are TRBV10-1 and TRBJ2-1; 10 bases fit TRBD1. Germline values: CDR1 WNHNN, CDR2 SYGVQD (reference sequence). The CDR3 covers 17 residues. CDR3 loop: CASSEGGRTGGSSEQSF. Written as DNA, the CDR3 is TGCGCCAGCAGTGAGGGCGGACGGACAGGGGGGAGCAGTGAGCAGTCCTTC.

The table lists this clonotype with many counts. The rearrangement joins TRBV7-2 to TRBJ2-3; possible D gene TRBD2, 5 bases. Germline-derived CDR1 and CDR2 are SGHTA and FQGNSA. The V end was cut by 0 bases, the J end by 3 bases, with 7 bases between. This CDR3 spans 14 amino acids. The CDR3 DNA follows: TGTGCCAGCAGCTTAGCGACGGGAACAGATACGCAGTATTTT. Translating it yields CASSLATGTDTQYF.

This clonotype was recorded many times. The chain recombines TRBV20-1 with TRBJ1-4; D is uncertain. This CDR3 comprises 12 residues. Trimming removed 2 bases at V and 11 bases at J, with 12 bases between. Germline V CDR1 and CDR2: DFQATT, SNEGSKA (reference sequence). The CDR3 loop reads CSARSREDKLFF. DNA for the CDR3: TGCAGTGCTAGATCAAGGGAAGATAAACTGTTTTTT.

This clonotype showed up many times. CDR3: CAIREGFGEYNEQFF. CDR3 DNA: TGTGCCATCAGGGAGGGTTTCGGGGAGTACAATGAGCAGTTCTTC. The chain joins TRBV10-3 to TRBJ2-1, with D perhaps TRBD2 (6 bases). Germline V lookup: CDR1 ENHRY, CDR2 SYGVKD. The V gene lost 6 bases and the J gene lost 4 bases, with 16 bases spanning the gap. The CDR3 length is 15 residues.

With respect to this clonotype: The DNA is left out, because the CDR3 cannot be placed on it with certainty; the CDR3 is given as TCRdb lists it. The chain links TRBV7-3 to TRBJ2-3; the tabulated D call, TRBD2, remains unverified against the DNA. Germline lookup yields CDR1 SGHTA and CDR2 FQGTGA. The length of the CDR3 is 21 amino acids, counting both ends. CDR3 protein: CASSFYICSASLGGGTDTQYF.

This clonotype was picked up many times. The chain recombines TRBV24-1 with TRBJ2-2, with 10 bases identical to TRBD1. Germline V CDR1 and CDR2: KGHDR, SFDVKD. V was pared by 3 bases and J by 0 bases, with 6 bases of the junction left unmatched. This CDR3 has 18 amino acids. The CDR3 DNA follows: TGTGCCACCAGTGATCCGGGACAGGGGACTCCGAACACCGGGGAGCTGTTTTTT. Its translation is CATSDPGQGTPNTGELFF.

As concerns this clonotype: A much larger clone sits a single nucleotide away, making a read error possible. The V call is TRBV30, the J call TRBJ1-5, with 8 bases lining up with TRBD1. The CDR3 totals 13 residues. Germline V lookup: CDR1 GTSNPN, CDR2 SVGIG (reference sequence). Losses at the gene ends were 2 bases for V and 6 bases for J; bases not matched to a gene: 3. Here the CDR3 reads CAWSRTGGQPQHF. The DNA for the CDR3 is TGTGCCTGGAGTCGAACAGGGGGTCAGCCCCAGCATTTT.

Concerning this clonotype: A junction boundary mismatches the germline segment, possibly from a read error. V gene TRBV4-3 combines with J gene TRBJ1-1, with D unclear. CDR1 and CDR2 from the germline V gene are LGHNA and YSLEER. This CDR3 is built from 15 residues. CDR3 in amino acids: CASSQGAVLNTEAFF. The CDR3 DNA follows: TGCGCCAGCAGCCAAGGGGCAGTACTGAACACTGAAGCCTTCTTT.

This clonotype occurred many times. This chain uses TRBV7-9 with TRBJ1-2, with D possibly TRBD1 on 5 matching bases. There are 16 residues in the CDR3. Per the germline V gene, CDR1 is SEHNR and CDR2 is FQNEAQ (reference sequence). V dropped 2 bases and J dropped 6 bases, with 19 bases sitting between them. CDR3 protein: CASSLSLGSLGDGYTF. In DNA, the CDR3 is TGTGCCAGCAGCTTAAGTCTCGGCAGCCTAGGGGATGGCTACACCTTC. The whole variable domain, filled in from reference TRBV7-9 and TRBJ1-2, reads DTGVSQNPRHKITKRGQNVTFRCDPISEHNRLYWYRQTLGQGPEFLTYFQNEAQLEKSRLLSDRFSAERPKGSFSTLEIQRTEQGDSAMYLCASSLSLGSLGDGYTFGSGTRLTVV.

This rearrangement joins TRBV6-1 to TRBJ2-1, with 7 bases aligning to TRBD1. Looked up from germline, CDR1 is MNHNS and CDR2 is SASEGT. The CDR3 sequence is 17 residues long. With 2 bases clipped from V and 12 bases from J, the junction kept 19 bases outside the gene matches. The CDR3 DNA follows: TGTGCCAGCAGTGAACTCCCCAGGGAACGTGGGACAGATACGCAGTTCTTC. Protein sequence: CASSELPRERGTDTQFF.

On this clonotype: With a much larger clone just one base away, this may be a read error. This chain uses TRBV28 with TRBJ2-7; D is unresolved. This CDR3 region has 14 residues. Germline loops: CDR1 MDHEN, CDR2 SYDVKM. CDR3 sequence reads: CASSLGRAPYGQYF. In DNA, the CDR3 is TGTGCCAGCAGTTTAGGTCGGGCCCCCTACGGGCAGTACTTC.

This clonotype was counted a single time. The V and J genes are TRBV20-1 and TRBJ2-2, with D hard to call. V gave up 3 bases and J gave up 7 bases, with 9 bases separating them. The germline CDR1 and CDR2 sequences are DFQATT and SNEGSKA (reference sequence). This CDR3 has 12 residues. CDR3: CSASFINGELFF. The CDR3, as DNA: TGCAGTGCTAGTTTTATTAACGGGGAGCTGTTTTTT.

This clonotype was seen many times. The chain employs TRBV10-1 and TRBJ1-5; D unclear. The CDR3 is 15 residues long. CDR1 and CDR2 from the germline V gene are WNHNN and SYGVQD (reference sequence). The germline V and J ends were trimmed by 3 bases and 0 bases, with 9 bases remaining between them. CDR3 sequence: CASSEWINSNQPQHF. CDR3 DNA sequence: TGCGCCAGCAGTGAATGGATTAATAGCAATCAGCCCCAGCATTTT.

This clonotype was recorded only once. Possible read error: a much larger clone is one base away. The CDR3 region has the DNA TGTGCCAGCAGTCCGTTGACTAGCCCTCCCTGCGAGCAGTACTTC. Residues: CASSPLTSPPCEQYF. The chain employs TRBV28 and TRBJ2-7, with 7 positions matching TRBD2. The V and J ends lost 5 bases and 6 bases, in that order; junction bases with no gene match: 13. The germline CDR1 and CDR2 sequences are MDHEN and SYDVKM. This CDR3 contains 15 residues.

This clonotype was seen repeatedly, ten times or more. A read error is possible here, since a much larger clone lies one base away. The chain couples TRBV9 to TRBJ2-5, with 7 nucleotides matching TRBD1. The CDR3 extends over 14 amino acids. Looked up from germline, CDR1 is SGDLS and CDR2 is YYNGEE. CDR3 residues: CASSVGAGGETQSF. The CDR3 DNA is TGTGCCAGCAGCGTAGGCGCAGGGGGAGAGACCCAGTCCTTC.

Ten or more counts support this clonotype. DNA of the CDR3: TGTGCCAGCAGCCAAGCCAGGAAAGGTGGCTACACCTTC. Translating gives CASSQARKGGYTF. The rearrangement joins TRBV3-1 to TRBJ1-2; D ambiguous. Germline V gene sequence: CDR1 LGHDT, CDR2 YNNKEL (reference sequence). CDR3 length: 13 amino acids. Trimming shortened V by 1 base and J by 7 bases, and 10 bases separated the two germline ends.

Ten or more counts support this clonotype. V usage is TRBV12-3 or TRBV12-4 and J usage is TRBJ2-1; 9 bases are shared with TRBD1. The CDR3 is 14 residues long. V shed 8 bases, J shed 13 bases, and the junction held 15 bases outside the gene matches. DNA for the CDR3: TGTGCCAGCTCCAATGACAGGGGGGCCACTCGCCAGTTCTTC. It yields the protein CASSNDRGATRQFF.

Details on this clonotype: With a much larger clone just one base away, this may be a read error. The chain links TRBV7-9 to TRBJ2-1, with TRBD2 identical over 7 bases. The CDR3 covers 15 residues. Per germline, CDR1 SEHNR and CDR2 FQNEAQ (reference sequence). This CDR3 reads CASSLYWGRANEQLF. CDR3 in DNA: TGTGCCAGCAGCTTATATTGGGGGAGGGCAAATGAGCAGCTCTTC.

CDR3 nucleotides: TGTGCCAGCAGTTTACGAGAGGGTTCTAGGCCCCAGCATTTT. This translates into CASSLREGSRPQHF. J is TRBJ1-5 and V is TRBV27; D gene uncertain. This CDR3 contains 14 residues. The ends were cut back, 2 bases at V and 9 bases at J, with 14 bases in the middle. Germline lookup yields CDR1 MNHEY and CDR2 SMNVEV (reference sequence).

This clonotype occurred many times. The chain combines TRBV29-1 with TRBJ2-7; no clear D gene. Germline V gene sequence: CDR1 SQVTM, CDR2 ANQGSEA. Trimming left V 3 bases short and J 3 bases short, with 9 bases between. The CDR3 is made up of 12 amino acids. The CDR3 here is CSVDDNNYEQYF. The CDR3 DNA is TGCAGCGTTGACGACAACAACTACGAGCAGTACTTC.